This T cell receptor (beta chain) derives from a study of follicular helper T cells after annual influenza vaccination. Data came from immunoSEQ multiplex PCR; TCRdb stores just in-frame clones and leaves some out. The repertoire includes over 12,000 clones, 84% of them detected once, and 0.25% to 0.35% sits in the top ten. Between the trimmed V and J ends, which lost 1 base and 5 bases, there was a span of 5 bases. There are 12 residues in the CDR3. Germline V gene lookup returns CDR1 SGHTA and CDR2 FQGNSA. As for time point: 2014-2015 season, pre-vaccination. This material consisted of CXCR5- memory CD4+ T cells sorted from blood, taken on the day of influenza vaccination. The chain links TRBV7-2 to TRBJ2-5; unclear D gene. This sequence originates from an adult who received the influenza vaccine. CDR3 amino acids: CASSLGLETQYF. The CDR3 region has the DNA TGTGCCAGCAGCTTAGGGCTGGAGACCCAGTACTTC.